These T cell receptor beta chains were read from a single sample in a study of T cells in Graves' hyperthyroidism and ophthalmopathy. One entry per CDR3 protein results from TCRdb running MiXCR on the multiplex PCR reads. Among 340,000 or so distinct CDR3 sequences, around a sixth were seen once, and the ten largest hold around 34%. Source material: blood. The receptors stem from a young man with Graves' hyperthyroidism. Each CDR3 is given with its conserved first and last residue. D genes are given only for firm matches. Clone size is not always given. Where it is, it says once, few, many or a class for expanded clones.

>TRBJ1-5|TRBV20-1|few|TRBD1
CSARDRGRGYQPQHF
TGCAGTGCTAGAGATCGGGGCAGGGGGTATCAGCCCCAGCATTTT
>TRBJ2-3|TRBV9|NA|NA
CASSSGSGRDTQYF
TGTGCCAGCAGCTCAGGGTCGGGCAGGGATACGCAGTATTTT
>TRBJ1-1|TRBV9|few|NA
CASSGLGAGNTEAFF
TGTGCCAGCAGCGGCCTCGGGGCAGGGAACACTGAAGCTTTCTTT
>TRBJ2-5|TRBV4-1|few|NA
CASSQDNRTPLEYF
TGCGCCAGCAGCCAAGACAACAGGACCCCGTTGGAGTACTTC
>TRBJ1-2|TRBV19|NA|TRBD1
CASSPAGTGTYGYTF
TGTGCCAGTAGTCCTGCCGGGACAGGGACCTATGGCTACACCTTC
>TRBJ2-2|TRBV12-5|few|NA
CASLRNTGELFF
TGTGCTAGTCTCCGGAACACCGGGGAGCTGTTTTTT
>TRBJ1-6|TRBV20-1|many|NA
CSAETATSSYNSPLHF
TGCAGTGCGGAAACAGCCACTAGCTCCTATAATTCACCCCTCCACTTT
>TRBJ1-6|TRBV6-1|few|NA
CASSGLWESSPLHF
TGTGCCAGCAGTGGATTGTGGGAGAGTTCACCCCTCCACTTT
>TRBJ2-7|TRBV28|NA|TRBD1
CASSSSGTGGIYEQYF
TGTGCCAGCAGTTCCTCCGGGACAGGGGGTATCTACGAGCAGTACTTC
>TRBJ2-2|TRBV7-8|NA|NA
CASSLAGTFNTGELFF
TGTGCCAGCAGCTTAGCGGGGACTTTTAACACCGGGGAGCTGTTTTTT
>TRBJ2-1|TRBV7-3|NA|NA
CASSLTRLGEQFF
TGTGCCAGCAGCTTAACACGTCTCGGCGAGCAGTTCTTC
>TRBJ2-1|TRBV10-2|many|NA
CASSTEEGYNEQFF
TGCGCCAGCAGCACAGAGGAGGGCTACAATGAGCAGTTCTTC
>TRBJ1-5|TRBV28|many|NA
CASSLTGQYDNQPQHF
TGTGCCAGCAGTCTCACCGGACAGTATGACAATCAGCCCCAGCATTTT
>TRBJ2-7|TRBV18|many|NA
CASSPGVVEQYF
TGTGCCAGCTCACCGGGGGTGGTCGAGCAGTACTTC
>TRBJ2-1|TRBV12-3/TRBV12-4|NA|NA
CASSYAPNEQFF
TGTGCCAGCAGTTATGCCCCCAATGAGCAGTTCTTC
>TRBJ1-1|TRBV12-5|many|NA
CASGLTGTATEAFF
TGTGCTAGTGGTTTGACCGGGACGGCCACAGAAGCTTTCTTT
>TRBJ2-1|TRBV6-6|many|NA
CASSYPSGQSSYNEQFF
TGTGCCAGCAGTTACCCGTCGGGCCAGAGCTCCTACAATGAGCAGTTCTTC